These 15 T cell receptor beta chains were sequenced from one sample in a study of blood T cell repertoires in COVID-19. Some clones are missing from TCRdb's copy, which holds only in-frame ones; the method was immunoSEQ multiplex PCR. The sample has over 50,000 clones, 84% seen once; the top ten hold roughly 16%. The specimen sequenced was peripheral blood. All receptors derive from a man aged 60 to 75 with COVID-19, enrolled during active disease.

The chain combines TRBV6-5 with TRBJ1-2; 12 bases fit TRBD1. Germline CDR1 and CDR2: MNHEY and SVGAGI. The CDR3 runs 16 residues. V gave up 4 bases and J gave up 4 bases; unmatched junction bases: 7. The CDR3, as DNA: TGTGCCAGCAGTTCCTTCGGGACAGGGGGCGTCTATGGCTACACCTTC. Its translation is CASSSFGTGGVYGYTF.

The rearrangement joins TRBV28 to TRBJ1-4, with a possible D match to TRBD1 (6 bases). The CDR3 spans 13 residues. The germline gives CDR1 MDHEN, CDR2 SYDVKM. V was clipped by 6 bases and J by 8 bases, with 13 bases between them. CDR3 nucleotides: TGTGCCAGCAGGCCCGACAGGCCCGAAAAACTGTTTTTT. It is translated as CASRPDRPEKLFF.

This sequence joins TRBV6-5 and TRBJ2-7; D is unclear. Germline CDR1 is MNHEY and CDR2 is SVGAGI. This CDR3 has 11 amino acids. The germline V and J ends were trimmed by 6 bases and 6 bases, with 9 bases remaining between them. CDR3 sequence (DNA): TGTGCCAGCAGCCATACAGTCGAGCAGTACTTC. It encodes CASSHTVEQYF.

This sequence joins TRBV15 and TRBJ1-5; D remains ambiguous. Germline-derived CDR1 and CDR2 are LNHNV and YYDKDF (reference sequence). V was shortened by 0 bases and J by 5 bases, with 14 bases between the two germline ends. There are 16 residues in the CDR3. CDR3 sequence: CATSRDSGLVHQPQHF. The CDR3 coding sequence is TGTGCCACCAGCAGAGATTCGGGTCTGGTGCATCAGCCCCAGCATTTT. Drawing the rest from reference TRBV15 and TRBJ1-5, the complete variable domain is DAMVIQNPRYQVTQFGKPVTLSCSQTLNHNVMYWYQQKSSQAPKLLFHYYDKDFNNEADTPDNFQSRRPNTSFCFLDIRSPGLGDTAMYLCATSRDSGLVHQPQHFGDGTRLSIL.

The CDR3 sequence is CASSPGTGSTDTQYF. The DNA for the CDR3 is TGTGCCAGTTCACCCGGGACAGGGAGCACAGATACGCAGTATTTT. This sequence joins TRBV6-5 and TRBJ2-3, with 9 bases aligning to TRBD1. The V segment lost 9 bases and the J segment 0 bases; nucleotides outside the gene matches: 7. This CDR3 has 15 residues. Germline CDR1 reads MNHEY; CDR2 reads SVGAGI.

The DNA for the CDR3 is TGTGCCAGCAGCCGGCAGGGTAATCAGCCCCAGCATTTT. This encodes CASSRQGNQPQHF. The V call is TRBV14, the J call TRBJ1-5, with D possibly TRBD1 on 5 matching bases. The CDR3 has 13 residues. V dropped 4 bases and J dropped 4 bases, with 8 bases sitting between them. The V gene's germline CDR1 is SGHDN and CDR2 FVKESK.

This chain uses TRBV4-1 with TRBJ1-6, with D tentatively TRBD1 (5 bases). Germline CDR1 and CDR2: MGHRA and YSYEKL. The CDR3 totals 17 residues. V gave up 1 base and J gave up 0 bases, with 10 bases separating them. The CDR3 coding sequence is TGCGCCAGCAGCCAAGGTTGGCAGGGCTCCTATAATTCACCCCTCCACTTT. Encoded protein: CASSQGWQGSYNSPLHF.

On this clone: One end of the junction is discordant with germline, which a read error may explain. The chain links TRBV6-5 to TRBJ2-5; TRBD1 is a possible D gene (5 bases). The length of the CDR3 is 14 residues. Germline V gives CDR1 MNHEY, CDR2 SVGAGI. The CDR3 bases are TGTGCCAGCAGCTACTACAGGCAAGAGACGACCCAGTACTTC. Amino acids: CASSYYRQETTQYF.

In this sample, this clone turned up once. The chain is built from TRBV5-1 and TRBJ2-1; tentative D call: TRBD2 (6 bases). Trimming shortened V by 3 bases and J by 10 bases, and 14 bases separated the two germline ends. This CDR3 is 13 amino acids long. Germline-derived CDR1 and CDR2 are SGHRS and YFSETQ. The CDR3 here is CASSSRVADEQFF. Written as DNA, the CDR3 is TGCGCCAGCAGCTCCCGCGTAGCGGACGAGCAGTTCTTC.

The rearrangement links TRBV5-1 to TRBJ2-3; TRBD1 might be the D (6 bases). Germline CDR1 SGHRS, CDR2 YFSETQ. V lost 4 bases to trimming and J lost 6 bases, with 18 bases between them. The CDR3 runs to 15 residues. DNA of the CDR3: TGCGCCAGCAGCACCGACAGGTCTGAGGGCGATACGCAGTATTTT. It yields the protein CASSTDRSEGDTQYF.

V and J are TRBV5-4 and TRBJ1-3; 9 bases line up with TRBD1. From germline, CDR1 is SGHNT and CDR2 YYREEE (reference sequence). This CDR3 is built from 17 residues. V shed 8 bases, J shed 0 bases, and the junction held 12 bases outside the gene matches. The CDR3 DNA is TGTGCCAGTTCTAGGCCGGGACAGGGCAACTCTGGAAACACCATATATTTT. This encodes CASSRPGQGNSGNTIYF.

The chain carries TRBV29-1 and TRBJ1-1, with 8 bases that match TRBD1. Trimming cost V 4 bases and J 0 bases; bases outside gene matches: 7. This CDR3 has 15 amino acids. CDR1 and CDR2 (germline): SQVTM, ANQGSEA. CDR3 DNA sequence: TGCAGCGTTGTCACGACAGGGGCTATGAACACTGAAGCTTTCTTT. The encoded protein is CSVVTTGAMNTEAFF.

V is TRBV18 and J is TRBJ2-3, with D hard to call. V shed 5 bases and J shed 5 bases, with 8 bases lying between them. This CDR3 has 12 amino acids. CDR1 and CDR2 from the germline V gene are KGHSH and LQKENI. CDR3 loop: CASSSTRDTQYF. The CDR3 DNA follows: TGTGCCAGCTCATCTACCCGAGATACGCAGTATTTT.

This clone came up a few times. V and J are TRBV9 and TRBJ2-7; 11 bases are shared with TRBD2. Germline assignment: CDR1 SGDLS and CDR2 YYNGEE. The CDR3 loop spans 14 amino acids. The V gene end was trimmed by 3 bases and the J gene end by 3 bases; junction bases not matched to a gene: 2. CDR3 protein: CASSAGTSGYEQYF. As DNA, the CDR3 is TGTGCCAGCAGCGCCGGGACTAGCGGCTACGAGCAGTACTTC.

The chain links TRBV21-1 to TRBJ2-1; the D call of TRBD2 is as the table states it, not checked on the DNA. TRBV21-1 is shown as a pseudogene. CDR3 size: 17 residues. The CDR3 bases are TGTGCCAGCAGCCCCACTCGAACGGGACTCAAGGAGGAGGAGCAGTTCTTC. Translation: CASSPTRTGLKEEEQFF.